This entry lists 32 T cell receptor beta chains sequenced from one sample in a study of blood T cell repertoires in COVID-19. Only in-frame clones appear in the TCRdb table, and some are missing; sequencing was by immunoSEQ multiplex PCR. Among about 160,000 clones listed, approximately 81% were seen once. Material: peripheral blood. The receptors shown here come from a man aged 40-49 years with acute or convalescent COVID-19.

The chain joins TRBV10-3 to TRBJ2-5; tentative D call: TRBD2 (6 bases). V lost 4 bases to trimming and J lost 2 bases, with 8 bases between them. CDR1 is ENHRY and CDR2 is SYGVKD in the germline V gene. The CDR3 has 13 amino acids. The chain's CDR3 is CAISVGGQETQYF. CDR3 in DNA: TGTGCCATCAGTGTTGGGGGGCAAGAGACCCAGTACTTC.

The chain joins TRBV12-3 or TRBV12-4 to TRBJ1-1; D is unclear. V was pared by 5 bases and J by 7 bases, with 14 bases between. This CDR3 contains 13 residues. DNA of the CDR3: TGTGCCAGCAGTCCCTCCATAGGGAGTGAAGCTTTCTTT. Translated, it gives CASSPSIGSEAFF.

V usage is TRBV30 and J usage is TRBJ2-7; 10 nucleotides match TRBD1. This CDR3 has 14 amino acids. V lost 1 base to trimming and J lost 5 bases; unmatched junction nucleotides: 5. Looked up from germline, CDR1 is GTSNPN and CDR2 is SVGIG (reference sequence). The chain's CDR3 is CAWSAGTGVDEQYF. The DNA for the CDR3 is TGTGCCTGGAGTGCCGGGACAGGGGTGGACGAGCAGTACTTC.

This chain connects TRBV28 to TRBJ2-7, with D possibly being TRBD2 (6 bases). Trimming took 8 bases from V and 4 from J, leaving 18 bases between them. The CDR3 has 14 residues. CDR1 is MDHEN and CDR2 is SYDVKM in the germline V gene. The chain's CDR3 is CASLDRVGGYEQYF. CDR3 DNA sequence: TGTGCCAGCTTAGACCGGGTCGGGGGTTACGAGCAGTACTTC.

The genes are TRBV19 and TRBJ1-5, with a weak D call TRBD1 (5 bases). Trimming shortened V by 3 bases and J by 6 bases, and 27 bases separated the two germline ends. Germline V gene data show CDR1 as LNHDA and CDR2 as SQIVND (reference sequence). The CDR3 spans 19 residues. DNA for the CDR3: TGTGCCAGTAGTATTATATCCGGGACTTCCGCCCGCCTGGCTCAGCCCCAGCATTTT. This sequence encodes CASSIISGTSARLAQPQHF.

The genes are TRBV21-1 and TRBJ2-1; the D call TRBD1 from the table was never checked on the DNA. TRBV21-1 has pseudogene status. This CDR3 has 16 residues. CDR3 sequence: CASSTLKTGPYNEQFF. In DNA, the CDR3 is TGTGCCAGCAGCACGCTAAAGACAGGCCCCTACAATGAGCAGTTCTTC.

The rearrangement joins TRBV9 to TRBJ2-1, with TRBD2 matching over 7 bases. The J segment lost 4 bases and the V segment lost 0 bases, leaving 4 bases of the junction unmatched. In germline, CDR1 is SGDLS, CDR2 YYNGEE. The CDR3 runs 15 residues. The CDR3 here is CASSVAGLGYNEQFF. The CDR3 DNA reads TGTGCCAGCAGCGTAGCCGGACTAGGGTACAATGAGCAGTTCTTC. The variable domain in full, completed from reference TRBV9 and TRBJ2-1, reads DSGVTQTPKHLITATGQRVTLRCSPRSGDLSVYWYQQSLDQGLQFLIQYYNGEERAKGNILERFSAQQFPDLHSELNLSSLELGDSALYFCASSVAGLGYNEQFFGPGTRLTVL.

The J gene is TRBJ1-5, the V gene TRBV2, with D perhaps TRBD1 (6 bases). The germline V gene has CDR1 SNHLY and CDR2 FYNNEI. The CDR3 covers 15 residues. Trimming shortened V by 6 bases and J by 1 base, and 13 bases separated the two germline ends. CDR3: CASSPEGGSNQPQHF. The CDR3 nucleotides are TGTGCCAGCAGCCCTGAGGGGGGGAGCAATCAGCCCCAGCATTTT.

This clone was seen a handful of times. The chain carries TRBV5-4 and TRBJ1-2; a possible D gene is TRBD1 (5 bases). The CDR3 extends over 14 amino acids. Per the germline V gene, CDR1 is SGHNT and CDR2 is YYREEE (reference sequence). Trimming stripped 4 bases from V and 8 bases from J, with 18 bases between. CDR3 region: CASSPGGTNSGYTF. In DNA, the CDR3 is TGTGCCAGCAGCCCGGGGGGGACTAATAGCGGCTACACCTTC.

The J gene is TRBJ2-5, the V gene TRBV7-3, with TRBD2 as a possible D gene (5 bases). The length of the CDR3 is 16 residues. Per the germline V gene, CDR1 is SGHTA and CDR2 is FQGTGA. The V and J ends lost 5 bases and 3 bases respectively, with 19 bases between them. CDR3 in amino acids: CASSPGGPGGEETQYF. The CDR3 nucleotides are TGTGCCAGCAGCCCCGGAGGCCCCGGCGGCGAAGAGACCCAGTACTTC.

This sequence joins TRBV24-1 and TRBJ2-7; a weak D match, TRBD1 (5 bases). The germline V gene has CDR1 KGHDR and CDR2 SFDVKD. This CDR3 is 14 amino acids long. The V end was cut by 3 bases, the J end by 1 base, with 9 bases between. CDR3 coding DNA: TGTGCCACCAGTGATCCAGGGTTTTCCTACGAGCAGTACTTC. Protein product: CATSDPGFSYEQYF.

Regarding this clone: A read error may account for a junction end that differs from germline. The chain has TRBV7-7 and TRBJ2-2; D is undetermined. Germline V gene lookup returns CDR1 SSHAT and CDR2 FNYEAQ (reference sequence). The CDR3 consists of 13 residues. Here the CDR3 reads CASSKTSTGELFF. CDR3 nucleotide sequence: TGTGCTAGCAGTAAAACAAGCACCGGGGAGCTGTTTTTT.

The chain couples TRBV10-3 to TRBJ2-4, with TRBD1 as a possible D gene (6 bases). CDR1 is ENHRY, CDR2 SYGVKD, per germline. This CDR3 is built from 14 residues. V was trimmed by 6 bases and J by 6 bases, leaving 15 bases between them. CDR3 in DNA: TGTGCCATCAGGGACAGCCTGGCAAGAAACATTCAGTACTTC. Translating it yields CAIRDSLARNIQYF.

DNA for the CDR3: TGTGCCAGCTTGCGGGGGGCCGATGGGAATGAGCAGTTCTTC. Translating it yields CASLRGADGNEQFF. V gene TRBV7-9 combines with J gene TRBJ2-1; 8 nucleotides agree with TRBD2. This CDR3 comprises 14 residues. Looked up from germline, CDR1 is SEHNR and CDR2 is FQNEAQ (reference sequence). V dropped 8 bases and J dropped 7; count of bases not matched to a gene: 10.

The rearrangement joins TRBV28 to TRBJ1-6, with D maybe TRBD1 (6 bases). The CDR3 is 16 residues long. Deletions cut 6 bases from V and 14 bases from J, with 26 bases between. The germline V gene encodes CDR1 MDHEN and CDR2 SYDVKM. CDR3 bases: TGTGCCAGCAGGATCTCATCCGGGACAACCCGTTTATCCCTCCACTTT. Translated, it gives CASRISSGTTRLSLHF. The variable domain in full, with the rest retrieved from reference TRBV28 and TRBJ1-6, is DVKVTQSSRYLVKRTGEKVFLECVQDMDHENMFWYRQDPGLGLRLIYFSYDVKMKEKGDIPEGYSVSREKKERFSLILESASTNQTSMYLCASRISSGTTRLSLHFGNGTRLTVT.

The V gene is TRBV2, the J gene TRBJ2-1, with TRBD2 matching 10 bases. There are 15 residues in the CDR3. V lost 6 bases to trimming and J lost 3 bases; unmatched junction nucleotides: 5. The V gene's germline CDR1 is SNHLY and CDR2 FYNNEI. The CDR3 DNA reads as TGTGCCAGCAGGTCGCTAGCGGGGGACTACAATGAGCAGTTCTTC. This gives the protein CASRSLAGDYNEQFF.

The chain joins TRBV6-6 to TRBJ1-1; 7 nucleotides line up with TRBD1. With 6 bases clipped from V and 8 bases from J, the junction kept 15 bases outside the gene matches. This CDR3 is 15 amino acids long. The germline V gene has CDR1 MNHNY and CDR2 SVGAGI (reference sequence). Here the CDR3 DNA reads TGTGCCAGCAGCTATCCGGGACAGCGAGGTGGGGAAGCTTTCTTT. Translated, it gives CASSYPGQRGGEAFF.

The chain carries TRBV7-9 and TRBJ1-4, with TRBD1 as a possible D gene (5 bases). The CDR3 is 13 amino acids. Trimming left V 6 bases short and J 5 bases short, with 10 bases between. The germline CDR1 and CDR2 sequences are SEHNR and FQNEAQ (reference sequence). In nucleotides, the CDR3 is TGTGCCAGCAGAGGAGGGGTGAATGAAAAACTGTTTTTT. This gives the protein CASRGGVNEKLFF.

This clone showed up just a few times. CDR3 in DNA: TGCGCCAGCGCGAGAGAAATTAATGAAAAACTGTTTTTT. Translating it yields CASAREINEKLFF. V gene TRBV5-1 combines with J gene TRBJ1-4, with unresolved D. The V gene lost 7 bases and the J gene lost 4 bases, with 11 bases spanning the gap. Germline CDR1 is SGHRS and CDR2 is YFSETQ. This CDR3 spans 13 amino acids.

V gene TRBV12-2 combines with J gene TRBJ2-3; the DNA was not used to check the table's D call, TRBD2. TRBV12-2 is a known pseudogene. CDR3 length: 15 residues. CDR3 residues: CASRQLAGETDTQYF. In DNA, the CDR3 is TGTGCAAGTCGACAACTAGCGGGGGAAACAGATACGCAGTATTTT.

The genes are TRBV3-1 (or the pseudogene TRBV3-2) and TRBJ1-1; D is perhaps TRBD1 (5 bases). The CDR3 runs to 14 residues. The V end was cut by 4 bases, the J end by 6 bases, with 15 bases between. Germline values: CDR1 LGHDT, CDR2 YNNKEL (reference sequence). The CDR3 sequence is CASSPPLGAAEAFF. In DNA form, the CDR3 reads TGTGCCAGCAGCCCTCCTTTAGGGGCAGCTGAAGCTTTCTTT.

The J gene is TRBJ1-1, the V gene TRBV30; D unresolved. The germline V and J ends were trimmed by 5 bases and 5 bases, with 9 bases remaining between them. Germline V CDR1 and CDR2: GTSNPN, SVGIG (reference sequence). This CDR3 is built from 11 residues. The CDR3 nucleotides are TGTGCCTGGGACGGAGAAACTGAAGCTTTCTTT. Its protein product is CAWDGETEAFF.

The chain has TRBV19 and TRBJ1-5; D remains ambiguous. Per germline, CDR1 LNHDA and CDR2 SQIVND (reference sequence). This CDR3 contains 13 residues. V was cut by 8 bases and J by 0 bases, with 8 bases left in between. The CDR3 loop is CASADYSNQPQHF. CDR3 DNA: TGTGCCAGTGCAGATTATAGCAATCAGCCCCAGCATTTT. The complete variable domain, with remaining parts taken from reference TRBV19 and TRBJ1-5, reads DGGITQSPKYLFRKEGQNVTLSCEQNLNHDAMYWYRQDPGQGLRLIYYSQIVNDFQKGDIAEGYSVSREKKESFPLTVTSAQKNPTAFYLCASADYSNQPQHFGDGTRLSIL.

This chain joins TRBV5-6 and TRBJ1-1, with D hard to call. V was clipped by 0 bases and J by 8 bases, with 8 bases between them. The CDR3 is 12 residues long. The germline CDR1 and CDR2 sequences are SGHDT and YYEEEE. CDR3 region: CASSLDAGEAFF. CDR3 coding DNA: TGTGCCAGCAGCTTGGACGCGGGGGAAGCTTTCTTT.

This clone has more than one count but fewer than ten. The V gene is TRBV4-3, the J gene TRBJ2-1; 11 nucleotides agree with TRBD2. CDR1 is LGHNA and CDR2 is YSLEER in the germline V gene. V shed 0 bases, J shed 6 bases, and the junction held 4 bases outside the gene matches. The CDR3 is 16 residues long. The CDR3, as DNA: TGCGCCAGCAGCCAAGATGGGACTAGCGGAATCAATGAGCAGTTCTTC. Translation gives CASSQDGTSGINEQFF.

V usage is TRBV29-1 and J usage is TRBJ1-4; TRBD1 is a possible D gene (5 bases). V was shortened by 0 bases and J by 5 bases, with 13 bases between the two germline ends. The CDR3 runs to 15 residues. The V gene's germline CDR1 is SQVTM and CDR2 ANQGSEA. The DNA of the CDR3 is TGCAGCGTTGAAGACGAAGGGGCTAAGAATGAAAAACTGTTTTTT. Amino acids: CSVEDEGAKNEKLFF.

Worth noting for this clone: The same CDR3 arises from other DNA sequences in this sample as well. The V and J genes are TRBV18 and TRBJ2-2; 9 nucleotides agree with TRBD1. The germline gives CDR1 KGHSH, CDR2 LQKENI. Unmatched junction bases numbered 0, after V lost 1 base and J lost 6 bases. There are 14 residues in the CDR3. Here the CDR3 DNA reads TGTGCCAGCTCACCACGACAGGGGGCCGGGGAGCTGTTTTTT. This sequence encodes CASSPRQGAGELFF.

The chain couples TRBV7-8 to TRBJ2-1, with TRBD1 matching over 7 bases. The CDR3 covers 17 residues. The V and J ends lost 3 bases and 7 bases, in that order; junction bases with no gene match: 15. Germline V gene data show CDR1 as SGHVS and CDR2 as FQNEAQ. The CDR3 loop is CASSFAIRQGSPNEQFF. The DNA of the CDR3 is TGTGCCAGCAGCTTCGCTATCAGACAGGGATCTCCAAATGAGCAGTTCTTC.

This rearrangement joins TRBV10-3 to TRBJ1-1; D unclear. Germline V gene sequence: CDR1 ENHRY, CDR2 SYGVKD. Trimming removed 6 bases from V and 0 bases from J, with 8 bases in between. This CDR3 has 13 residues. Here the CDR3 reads CAISPGMNTEAFF. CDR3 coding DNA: TGTGCCATCAGCCCGGGGATGAACACTGAAGCTTTCTTT.

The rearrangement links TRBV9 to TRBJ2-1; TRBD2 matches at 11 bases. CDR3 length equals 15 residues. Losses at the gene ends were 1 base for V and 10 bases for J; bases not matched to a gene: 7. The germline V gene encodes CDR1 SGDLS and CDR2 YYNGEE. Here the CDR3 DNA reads TGTGCCAGCAGCGTACTAGCGGGGGGCTCGTGGGAGCAGTTCTTC. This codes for CASSVLAGGSWEQFF.

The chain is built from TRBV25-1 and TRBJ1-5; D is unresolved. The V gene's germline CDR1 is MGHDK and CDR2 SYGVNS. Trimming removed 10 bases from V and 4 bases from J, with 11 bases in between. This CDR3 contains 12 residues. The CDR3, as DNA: TGTGCCACCTCCAACGGGAATCAGCCCCAGCATTTT. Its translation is CATSNGNQPQHF.

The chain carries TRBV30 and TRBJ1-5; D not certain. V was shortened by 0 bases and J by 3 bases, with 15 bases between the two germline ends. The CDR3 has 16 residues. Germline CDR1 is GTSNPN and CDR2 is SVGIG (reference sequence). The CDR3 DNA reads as TGTGCCTGGAGTGTTTCCTCCGGGATTATCAATCAGCCCCAGCATTTT. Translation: CAWSVSSGIINQPQHF.